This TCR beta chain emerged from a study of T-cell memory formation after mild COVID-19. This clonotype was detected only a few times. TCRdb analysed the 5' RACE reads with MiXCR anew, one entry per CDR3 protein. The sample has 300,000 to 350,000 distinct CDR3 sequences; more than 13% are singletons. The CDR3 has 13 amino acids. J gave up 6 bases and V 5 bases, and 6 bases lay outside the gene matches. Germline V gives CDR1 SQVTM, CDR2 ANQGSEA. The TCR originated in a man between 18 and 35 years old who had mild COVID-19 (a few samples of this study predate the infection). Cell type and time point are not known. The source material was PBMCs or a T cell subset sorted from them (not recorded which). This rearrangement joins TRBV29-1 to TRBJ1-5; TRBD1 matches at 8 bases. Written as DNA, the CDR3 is TGCAGCGTTTCCGAACAGGGGGGTCAGCCCCAGCATTTT. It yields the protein CSVSEQGGQPQHF.